These 29 T cell receptor beta chains were all obtained from the same sample, sequenced in a study of blood T cell repertoires in COVID-19. The protocol was immunoSEQ multiplex PCR, while the TCRdb copy is restricted to in-frame clones and leaves out a portion. The sample lists 80,000 to 90,000 clones; approximately 86% were seen once. Material: peripheral blood. The receptors originated from a man in his forties with acute or convalescent COVID-19.

The rearrangement joins TRBV29-1 to TRBJ2-1, with D tentatively TRBD2 (6 bases). V was clipped by 8 bases and J by 1 base, with 9 bases between them. The CDR3 covers 12 residues. The germline gives CDR1 SQVTM, CDR2 ANQGSEA. CDR3 loop: CSTGTSYNEQFF. CDR3 DNA sequence: TGCAGCACCGGGACTTCCTACAATGAGCAGTTCTTC.

This chain links TRBV4-1 with TRBJ2-5; tentative D call: TRBD2 (6 bases). CDR3 length: 15 residues. With 3 bases removed from V and 4 bases from J, the gap between germline ends came to 15 bases. Germline-derived CDR1 and CDR2 are MGHRA and YSYEKL. CDR3 sequence: CASSHLQGGPETQYF. CDR3 DNA sequence: TGCGCCAGCAGCCACCTTCAGGGAGGCCCAGAGACCCAGTACTTC.

V gene TRBV14 combines with J gene TRBJ1-1; a weak D match, TRBD1 (6 bases). V shed 3 bases and J shed 7 bases, with 15 bases lying between them. From germline, CDR1 is SGHDN and CDR2 FVKESK. CDR3 length equals 14 residues. The CDR3 sequence: CASSQQLDSREAFF. For the CDR3, the DNA is TGTGCCAGCAGCCAGCAATTGGACAGCCGTGAAGCTTTCTTT.

The chain is built from TRBV9 and TRBJ1-2, with TRBD1 matching over 8 bases. The junction had 2 bases not matched to a gene; V was cut back by 0 bases and J by 4 bases. This CDR3 region has 14 residues. Germline values: CDR1 SGDLS, CDR2 YYNGEE. The CDR3 coding sequence is TGTGCCAGCAGCGTAGAGACAGGGGCCTATGGCTACACCTTC. It yields the protein CASSVETGAYGYTF.

This clone was picked up one time. The rearrangement links TRBV15 to TRBJ1-1; a weak D match, TRBD1 (5 bases). Looked up from germline, CDR1 is LNHNV and CDR2 is YYDKDF (reference sequence). CDR3 length: 13 residues. V gave up 2 bases and J gave up 4 bases, with 8 bases separating them. Written as DNA, the CDR3 is TGTGCCACCAGCAGACAGGGAGGCACTGAAGCTTTCTTT. Amino acids: CATSRQGGTEAFF. Drawing the rest from reference TRBV15 and TRBJ1-1, the complete variable domain is DAMVIQNPRYQVTQFGKPVTLSCSQTLNHNVMYWYQQKSSQAPKLLFHYYDKDFNNEADTPDNFQSRRPNTSFCFLDIRSPGLGDTAMYLCATSRQGGTEAFFGQGTRLTVV.

This rearrangement joins TRBV6-1 to TRBJ2-4; TRBD1 might be the D (5 bases). Germline V gene sequence: CDR1 MNHNS, CDR2 SASEGT. The CDR3 runs to 17 residues. Trimming stripped 6 bases from V and 6 bases from J, with 24 bases between. CDR3 protein: CASSEPYLGRAINIQYF. In DNA, the CDR3 is TGTGCCAGCAGCGAACCTTACTTAGGCAGGGCGATAAACATTCAGTACTTC.

V is TRBV12-5 and J is TRBJ2-7; D ambiguous. Trimming took off 6 bases at V and 6 bases at J, with 12 bases between the two ends. The CDR3 is 12 residues long. Germline V gene lookup returns CDR1 LGHNT and CDR2 FRNRAP. CDR3: CASGGPRGEQYF. In DNA, the CDR3 is TGTGCTAGTGGGGGTCCTCGCGGCGAGCAGTACTTC.

The V and J genes are TRBV6-5 and TRBJ2-7; 7 bases fit TRBD1. Germline-derived CDR1 and CDR2 are MNHEY and SVGAGI. The CDR3 loop spans 15 amino acids. With V trimmed by 6 bases and J by 0 bases, 8 bases remained unmatched. Written as DNA, the CDR3 is TGTGCCAGCAGAGGGGGCGCATTGAACTCCTACGAGCAGTACTTC. This codes for CASRGGALNSYEQYF.

This clone has only a few counts. The chain is built from TRBV7-2 and TRBJ1-1, with 7 positions matching TRBD1. Looked up from germline, CDR1 is SGHTA and CDR2 is FQGNSA. Germline trimming cut 5 bases from V and 6 bases from J; bases unmatched to any gene: 12. This CDR3 has 15 residues. CDR3 coding DNA: TGTGCCAGCAGCCTTCTGACAGGGAGGTACGCTGAAGCTTTCTTT. It encodes CASSLLTGRYAEAFF.

The J gene is TRBJ2-1, the V gene TRBV30, with D possibly being TRBD1 (5 bases). V dropped 2 bases and J dropped 9 bases, with 11 bases sitting between them. The germline CDR1 and CDR2 sequences are GTSNPN and SVGIG (reference sequence). The CDR3 covers 12 residues. DNA for the CDR3: TGTGCCTGGAGTAAGGGGCTAGGTGAGCAGTTCTTC. This encodes CAWSKGLGEQFF. Supplemented by reference TRBV30 and TRBJ2-1, the full variable domain reads SQTIHQWPATLVQPVGSPLSLECTVEGTSNPNLYWYRQAAGRGLQLLFYSVGIGQISSEVPQNLSASRPQDRQFILSSKKLLLSDSGFYLCAWSKGLGEQFFGPGTRLTVL.

The chain couples TRBV2 to TRBJ2-5; D not resolved. The CDR3 sequence is 15 residues long. The germline V gene has CDR1 SNHLY and CDR2 FYNNEI. Trimming pared 1 base from V and 4 bases from J, leaving 13 bases between. CDR3 residues: CASSEVLPPGETQYF. CDR3 bases: TGTGCCAGCAGTGAAGTTTTGCCTCCCGGAGAGACCCAGTACTTC.

V is TRBV2 and J is TRBJ2-7; 7 nucleotides match TRBD2. Trimming cost V 3 bases and J 3 bases; bases outside gene matches: 5. The CDR3 has 14 residues. From germline, CDR1 is SNHLY and CDR2 FYNNEI. CDR3 sequence: CASSEARGSYEQYF. Here the CDR3 DNA reads TGTGCCAGCAGTGAGGCCCGCGGGAGCTACGAGCAGTACTTC.

The rearrangement joins TRBV2 to TRBJ2-2; D not resolved. This CDR3 spans 13 amino acids. Germline V gives CDR1 SNHLY, CDR2 FYNNEI. V was trimmed by 4 bases and J by 7 bases, leaving 10 bases between them. This CDR3 is CASSASRIGELFF. CDR3 nucleotides: TGTGCCAGCAGTGCGTCGCGTATCGGGGAGCTGTTTTTT.

Note on this clone: Other nucleotide sequences from this sample produce the same CDR3. The J gene is TRBJ2-2, the V gene TRBV9, with 7 positions matching TRBD1. The germline CDR1 and CDR2 sequences are SGDLS and YYNGEE. This CDR3 spans 15 amino acids. V lost 4 bases and J lost 1; bases outside the gene matches: 4. The CDR3 DNA reads TGTGCCAGCAGCCCCCGGACAGGGAACACCGGGGAGCTGTTTTTT. Translating gives CASSPRTGNTGELFF.

The chain carries TRBV19 and TRBJ2-1; maybe TRBD2 (6 bases). The CDR3 runs to 15 residues. Germline CDR1 is LNHDA and CDR2 is SQIVND (reference sequence). Trimming removed 8 bases at V and 0 bases at J, with 14 bases between. CDR3 DNA sequence: TGTGCCAGTGGGACTCGGTTAAGCTCCTACAATGAGCAGTTCTTC. This sequence encodes CASGTRLSSYNEQFF.

The chain combines TRBV19 with TRBJ1-2; 8 nucleotides agree with TRBD1. Per germline, CDR1 LNHDA and CDR2 SQIVND (reference sequence). J lost 4 bases, V lost 8 bases, and 3 bases had no gene match. CDR3 length: 12 residues. DNA of the CDR3: TGTGCCAGTGGGGACAGGTTCTATGGCTACACCTTC. Protein: CASGDRFYGYTF.

V usage is TRBV7-2 and J usage is TRBJ2-7, with 12 positions matching TRBD2. The V gene end was trimmed by 5 bases and the J gene end by 4 bases; junction bases not matched to a gene: 9. Germline V CDR1 and CDR2: SGHTA, FQGNSA. This CDR3 region has 16 residues. The CDR3 bases are TGTGCCAGCAGCGCAAGGACTAGCGGGAAGGGGTACGAGCAGTACTTC. Translated, it gives CASSARTSGKGYEQYF.

This chain uses TRBV7-9 with TRBJ2-7; 8 bases agree with TRBD1. Germline V gives CDR1 SEHNR, CDR2 FQNEAQ (reference sequence). The CDR3 covers 15 residues. J was trimmed by 5 bases and V by 6 bases; bases with no gene match: 12. This CDR3 reads CASRSLRDRIDEQYF. CDR3 nucleotides: TGTGCCAGCAGATCACTCAGGGACAGGATCGACGAGCAGTACTTC.

This chain links TRBV3-1 (or the pseudogene TRBV3-2) with TRBJ1-2; no definite D call. Germline CDR1 LGHDT, CDR2 YNNKEL (reference sequence). The V and J ends lost 0 bases and 8 bases respectively, with 25 bases between them. The CDR3 spans 18 residues. CDR3 in DNA: TGTGCCAGCAGCCAAGATTTGGGGAGGGCGCCAACCTCGGGCGGCTACACCTTC. Protein product: CASSQDLGRAPTSGGYTF.

CDR3 DNA: TGTGCCAGCAGCTTGGTGGTCCGCGGGCAGCCCCAGCATTTT. This encodes CASSLVVRGQPQHF. The V gene is TRBV5-8, the J gene TRBJ1-5; D not certain. In germline, CDR1 is SGHTS, CDR2 YDEGEE. The CDR3 runs to 14 residues. The V gene lost 0 bases and the J gene lost 7 bases, with 11 bases spanning the gap.

The chain has TRBV25-1 and TRBJ1-1, with TRBD1 matching over 8 bases. The CDR3 totals 14 residues. The germline CDR1 and CDR2 sequences are MGHDK and SYGVNS. The V segment lost 6 bases and the J segment 2 bases; nucleotides outside the gene matches: 5. CDR3 in amino acids: CASRETGDNTEAFF. The CDR3 DNA reads TGTGCCAGCAGGGAGACAGGGGATAACACTGAAGCTTTCTTT.

The chain is built from TRBV19 and TRBJ2-1; D ambiguous. CDR1 and CDR2 from the germline V gene are LNHDA and SQIVND (reference sequence). V lost 3 bases, J lost 8 bases, and 11 bases lay in between. The CDR3 contains 13 residues. The CDR3 DNA reads as TGTGCCAGTAGTATCCAGCTAGTTCATGAGCAGTTCTTC. The encoded protein is CASSIQLVHEQFF.

This clone appeared once. The V and J genes are TRBV27 and TRBJ1-1; D may be TRBD1 (6 bases). The germline gives CDR1 MNHEY, CDR2 SMNVEV (reference sequence). CDR3 size: 12 residues. V lost 3 bases and J 11 bases, leaving 13 bases between the germline ends. CDR3 coding DNA: TGTGCCAGCAGTTTCCAACAGGGTTCGGCTTTCTTT. This translates into CASSFQQGSAFF.

The J gene is TRBJ2-7, the V gene TRBV29-1; 14 positions agree with TRBD2. Trimming removed 6 bases from V and 6 bases from J; junction bases left unmatched: 10. Germline V gene data show CDR1 as SQVTM and CDR2 as ANQGSEA. This CDR3 is built from 15 residues. The CDR3 DNA sequence: TGCAGCGTATTACCGAAGGGACTAGCGGGAGTCGAGCAGTACTTC. Its protein product is CSVLPKGLAGVEQYF.

V gene TRBV30 combines with J gene TRBJ2-3, with D unclear. V shed 1 base and J shed 3 bases, with 5 bases lying between them. The length of the CDR3 is 12 residues. Looked up from germline, CDR1 is GTSNPN and CDR2 is SVGIG (reference sequence). In nucleotides, the CDR3 is TGTGCCTGGAGTGGAGTTACAGATACGCAGTATTTT. This translates into CAWSGVTDTQYF. Full variable domain (remainder filled in from reference TRBV30 and TRBJ2-3): SQTIHQWPATLVQPVGSPLSLECTVEGTSNPNLYWYRQAAGRGLQLLFYSVGIGQISSEVPQNLSASRPQDRQFILSSKKLLLSDSGFYLCAWSGVTDTQYFGPGTRLTVL.

The chain uses TRBV19 and TRBJ1-5, with D maybe TRBD1 (6 bases). The CDR3 is 14 amino acids. Germline-derived CDR1 and CDR2 are LNHDA and SQIVND (reference sequence). The ends were cut back, 7 bases at V and 0 bases at J, with 10 bases in the middle. In nucleotides, the CDR3 is TGTGCCAGTAACCAGGGGTTTAGCAATCAGCCCCAGCATTTT. Protein product: CASNQGFSNQPQHF.

The chain recombines TRBV29-1 with TRBJ1-2, with D possibly matching TRBD1 (6 bases). The length of the CDR3 is 12 residues. V lost 4 bases and J 9 bases, leaving 15 bases between the germline ends. Germline values: CDR1 SQVTM, CDR2 ANQGSEA. The CDR3 DNA reads as TGCAGCGTTGGCGGGGGGGCTGTGAGCTACACCTTC. Translating it yields CSVGGGAVSYTF.

The chain uses TRBV3-1 (or the pseudogene TRBV3-2) and TRBJ2-5; D might be TRBD1 (6 bases). The CDR3 has 15 residues. CDR1 is LGHDT and CDR2 is YNNKEL in the germline V gene (reference sequence). V was shortened by 4 bases and J by 2 bases, with 14 bases between the two germline ends. CDR3 amino acids: CASSLQERGQETQYF. In nucleotides, the CDR3 is TGTGCCAGCAGCCTCCAAGAGAGGGGGCAAGAGACCCAGTACTTC.

The chain has TRBV11-2 and TRBJ2-5; D gene unclear. Germline-derived CDR1 and CDR2 are SGHAT and FQNNGV. The CDR3 length is 14 residues. Trimming took 7 bases from V and 0 from J, leaving 12 bases between them. CDR3 in amino acids: CASTLGGYQETQYF. CDR3 coding DNA: TGTGCCAGCACCCTCGGCGGCTACCAAGAGACCCAGTACTTC. The variable domain in full, completed from reference TRBV11-2 and TRBJ2-5, reads EAGVAQSPRYKIIEKRQSVAFWCNPISGHATLYWYQQILGQGPKLLIQFQNNGVVDDSQLPKDRFSAERLKGVDSTLKIQPAKLEDSAVYLCASTLGGYQETQYFGPGTRLLVL.